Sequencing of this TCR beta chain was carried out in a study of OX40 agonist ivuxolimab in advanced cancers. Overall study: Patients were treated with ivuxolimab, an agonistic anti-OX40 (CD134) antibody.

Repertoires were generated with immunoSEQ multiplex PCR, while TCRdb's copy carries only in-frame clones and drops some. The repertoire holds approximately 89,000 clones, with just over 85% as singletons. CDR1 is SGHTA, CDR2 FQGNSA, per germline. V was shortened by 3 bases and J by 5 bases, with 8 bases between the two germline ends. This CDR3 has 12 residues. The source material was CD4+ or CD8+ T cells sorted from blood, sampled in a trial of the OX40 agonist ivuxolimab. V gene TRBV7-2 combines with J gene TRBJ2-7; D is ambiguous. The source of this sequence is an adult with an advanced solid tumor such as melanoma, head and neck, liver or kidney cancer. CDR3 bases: TGTGCCAGCAGCTTGAGAAATAACGAGCAGTACTTC. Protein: CASSLRNNEQYF.